This is a list of T cell receptor beta chains from one sample in a study of naive and memory T cell subsets. TCRdb analysed the UMI-ligation and nested PCR reads with MiXCR anew, one entry per CDR3 protein. The table lists more than 120,000 distinct CDR3 sequences, around 21% of them singletons, with 0.6% to 0.8% in the top ten. Sequenced material: naive CD8+ T cells from blood. The receptors here all came from a human donor in good health. CDR3s include the opening cysteine and the closing phenylalanine or tryptophan. A D gene is named only where the DNA matches it firmly. Size is stated for part of the rows, as once, few or many counts, or as a class when the clone is expanded.

CDR3aa: CAINPGGPQETQYF; CDR3nt: TGTGCCATCAACCCGGGAGGGCCCCAAGAGACCCAGTACTTC; d_gene: TRBD2; j_gene: TRBJ2-5; abundance: -; v_gene: TRBV10-3
CDR3aa: CASSPMGGRHDNEQFF; CDR3nt: TGTGCCAGCAGTCCCATGGGGGGGAGACACGACAATGAGCAGTTCTTC; d_gene: TRBD2; j_gene: TRBJ2-1; abundance: -; v_gene: TRBV7-9
CDR3aa: CASSSDHYEQYF; CDR3nt: TGTGCCAGCAGCTCCGACCACTACGAGCAGTACTTC; d_gene: -; j_gene: TRBJ2-7; abundance: -; v_gene: TRBV5-4
CDR3aa: CASSQLDNEQFF; CDR3nt: TGCGCCAGCAGCCAACTTGACAATGAGCAGTTCTTC; d_gene: -; j_gene: TRBJ2-1; abundance: -; v_gene: TRBV4-1
CDR3aa: CASSWDTSSPLHF; CDR3nt: TGTGCCAGCAGTTGGGACACCAGTTCACCCCTCCACTTT; d_gene: -; j_gene: TRBJ1-6; abundance: -; v_gene: TRBV12-3/TRBV12-4
CDR3aa: CASSQYRGGEQYF; CDR3nt: TGCGCCAGCAGCCAATACAGGGGTGGCGAGCAGTACTTC; d_gene: TRBD1; j_gene: TRBJ2-7; abundance: -; v_gene: TRBV5-1
CDR3aa: CASSIGTVNTEAFF; CDR3nt: TGTGCCAGTAGTATAGGGACGGTGAACACTGAAGCTTTCTTT; d_gene: -; j_gene: TRBJ1-1; abundance: -; v_gene: TRBV19
CDR3aa: CASSVEGGVYNEQFF; CDR3nt: TGTGCCAGCAGCGTAGAGGGGGGGGTATACAATGAGCAGTTCTTC; d_gene: -; j_gene: TRBJ2-1; abundance: -; v_gene: TRBV9
CDR3aa: CASSQAGGNEKLFF; CDR3nt: TGCGCCAGCAGCCAAGCCGGTGGTAATGAAAAACTGTTTTTT; d_gene: -; j_gene: TRBJ1-4; abundance: -; v_gene: TRBV4-1
CDR3aa: CASTPGEREGTYNEQFF; CDR3nt: TGTGCCAGCACCCCCGGGGAGCGGGAGGGAACCTACAATGAGCAGTTCTTC; d_gene: TRBD2; j_gene: TRBJ2-1; abundance: few; v_gene: TRBV5-6
CDR3aa: CASSFQRLDGPLSYEQYF; CDR3nt: TGTGCCAGCAGCTTTCAACGCCTCGACGGGCCACTCTCCTACGAGCAGTACTTC; d_gene: -; j_gene: TRBJ2-7; abundance: few; v_gene: TRBV7-8
CDR3aa: CASSSPISGFDSYEQYF; CDR3nt: TGTGCCAGCAGCTCCCCTATATCCGGCTTCGACTCCTACGAGCAGTACTTC; d_gene: -; j_gene: TRBJ2-7; abundance: once; v_gene: TRBV9
CDR3aa: CASSYSSRGETQYF; CDR3nt: TGTGCCAGCAGTTACAGTTCCCGCGGGGAGACCCAGTACTTC; d_gene: -; j_gene: TRBJ2-5; abundance: -; v_gene: TRBV6-2/TRBV6-3
CDR3aa: CASSYSIGGTQYF; CDR3nt: TGTGCCAGTAGTTACTCGATTGGGGGTACGCAGTATTTT; d_gene: -; j_gene: TRBJ2-3; abundance: few; v_gene: TRBV19